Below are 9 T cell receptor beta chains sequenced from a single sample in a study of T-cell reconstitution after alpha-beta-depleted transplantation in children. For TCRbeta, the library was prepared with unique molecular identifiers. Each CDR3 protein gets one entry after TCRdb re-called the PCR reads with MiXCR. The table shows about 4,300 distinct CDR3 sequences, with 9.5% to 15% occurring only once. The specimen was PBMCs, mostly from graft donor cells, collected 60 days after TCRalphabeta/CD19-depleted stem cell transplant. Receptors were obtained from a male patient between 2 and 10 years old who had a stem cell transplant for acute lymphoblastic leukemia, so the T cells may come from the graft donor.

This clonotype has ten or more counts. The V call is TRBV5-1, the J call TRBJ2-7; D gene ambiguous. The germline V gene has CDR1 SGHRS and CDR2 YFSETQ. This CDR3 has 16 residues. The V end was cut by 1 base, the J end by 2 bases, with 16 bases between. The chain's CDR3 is CASSLIIRTVTYEQYF. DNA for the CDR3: TGCGCCAGCAGCTTGATCATACGGACGGTCACCTACGAGCAGTACTTC.

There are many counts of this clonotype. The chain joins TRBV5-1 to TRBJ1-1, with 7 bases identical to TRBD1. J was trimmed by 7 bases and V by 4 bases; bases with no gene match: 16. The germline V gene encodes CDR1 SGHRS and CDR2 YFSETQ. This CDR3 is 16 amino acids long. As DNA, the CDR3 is TGCGCCAGCAGCCCTGGTAGGGGGCGGAAGGAAAATGAAGCTTTCTTT. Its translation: CASSPGRGRKENEAFF. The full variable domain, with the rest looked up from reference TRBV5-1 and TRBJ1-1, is KAGVTQTPRYLIKTRGQQVTLSCSPISGHRSVSWYQQTPGQGLQFLFEYFSETQRNKGNFPGRFSGRQFSNSRSEMNVSTLELGDSALYLCASSPGRGRKENEAFFGQGTRLTVV.

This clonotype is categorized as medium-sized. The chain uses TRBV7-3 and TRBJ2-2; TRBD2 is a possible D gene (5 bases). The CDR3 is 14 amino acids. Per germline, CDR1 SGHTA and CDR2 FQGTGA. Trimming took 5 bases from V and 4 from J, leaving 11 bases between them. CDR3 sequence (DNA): TGTGCCAGCAGCCCAACTCGGGGCACCGGGGAGCTGTTTTTT. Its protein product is CASSPTRGTGELFF.

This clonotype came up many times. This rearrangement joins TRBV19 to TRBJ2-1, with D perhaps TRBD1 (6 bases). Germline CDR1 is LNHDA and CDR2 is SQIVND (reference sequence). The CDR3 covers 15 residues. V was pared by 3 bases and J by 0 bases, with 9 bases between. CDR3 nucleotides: TGTGCCAGTAGTATCACAGGGAGCTCCTACAATGAGCAGTTCTTC. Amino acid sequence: CASSITGSSYNEQFF.

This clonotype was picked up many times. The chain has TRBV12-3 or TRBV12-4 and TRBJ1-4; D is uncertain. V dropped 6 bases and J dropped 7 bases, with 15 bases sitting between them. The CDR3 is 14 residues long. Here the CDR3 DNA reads TGTGCCAGCAGCCCCGCGTGGGTGGGTGAAAAACTGTTTTTT. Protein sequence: CASSPAWVGEKLFF.

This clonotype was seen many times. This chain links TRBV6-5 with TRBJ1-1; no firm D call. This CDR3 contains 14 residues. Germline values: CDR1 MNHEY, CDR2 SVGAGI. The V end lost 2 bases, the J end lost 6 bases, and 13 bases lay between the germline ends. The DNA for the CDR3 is TGTGCCAGCAGTTACGGGTTAGAAAAGGCTGAAGCTTTCTTT. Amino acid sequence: CASSYGLEKAEAFF.

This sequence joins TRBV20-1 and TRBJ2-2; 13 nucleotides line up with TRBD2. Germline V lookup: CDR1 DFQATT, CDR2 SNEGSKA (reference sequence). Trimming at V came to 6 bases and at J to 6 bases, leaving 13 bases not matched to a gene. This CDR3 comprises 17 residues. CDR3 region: CSARRLAGGVQAGELFF. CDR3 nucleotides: TGCAGTGCCAGAAGACTAGCGGGGGGTGTCCAGGCCGGGGAGCTGTTTTTT.

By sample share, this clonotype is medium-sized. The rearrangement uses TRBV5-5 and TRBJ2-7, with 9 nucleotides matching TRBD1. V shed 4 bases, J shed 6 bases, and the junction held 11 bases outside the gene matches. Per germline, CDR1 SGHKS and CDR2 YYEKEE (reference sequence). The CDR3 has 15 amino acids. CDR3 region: CASSQQGARAAEQYF. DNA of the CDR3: TGTGCCAGCAGCCAACAGGGGGCGCGAGCGGCCGAGCAGTACTTC.

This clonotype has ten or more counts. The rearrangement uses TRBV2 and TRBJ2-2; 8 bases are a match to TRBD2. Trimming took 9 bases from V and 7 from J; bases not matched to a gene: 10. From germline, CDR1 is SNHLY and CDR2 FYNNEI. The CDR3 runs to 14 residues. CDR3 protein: CARGLGGDVGELFF. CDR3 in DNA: TGTGCCAGGGGTCTCGGGGGGGATGTCGGGGAGCTGTTTTTT. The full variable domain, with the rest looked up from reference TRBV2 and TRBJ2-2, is EPEVTQTPSHQVTQMGQEVILRCVPISNHLYFYWYRQILGQKVEFLVSFYNNEISEKSEIFDDQFSVERPDGSNFTLKIRSTKLEDSAMYFCARGLGGDVGELFFGEGSRLTVL.